The 15 T cell receptor beta chains given below trace back to one sample, sequenced in a study of shared clonotypes between healthy human individuals. TCRdb's table, derived via immunoSEQ multiplex PCR, lists solely in-frame clones and lacks some. The data show about 2.2 million clones, with about 92% seen just once and under 2% held by the top ten. CD45RO-negative, CCR7-selected cells formed the naive CD8 fraction, which excluded terminally differentiated effector memory CD45RA+ cells. The sequencing input was naive CD8+ T cells from PBMCs. These receptors were collected from a man younger than 35 in good health. Some clones in this sample may be carry-over from other donors' samples.

The chain joins TRBV11-1 to TRBJ1-1, with D possibly matching TRBD1 (6 bases). The V end lost 5 bases, the J end lost 4 bases, and 14 bases lay between the germline ends. Germline CDR1 SGHAT, CDR2 FQDESV (reference sequence). This CDR3 has 14 residues. CDR3 bases: TGTGCCAGCAGCGTGCGGGGGCGGAGCACTGAAGCTTTCTTT. It encodes CASSVRGRSTEAFF.

The rearrangement joins TRBV28 to TRBJ2-7; 7 bases match TRBD2. Germline trimming cut 4 bases from V and 3 bases from J; bases unmatched to any gene: 9. The CDR3 has 15 residues. CDR1 is MDHEN, CDR2 SYDVKM, per germline. The CDR3 sequence: CASSSRLAPGYEQYF. CDR3 nucleotide sequence: TGTGCCAGCAGTTCCCGACTAGCTCCAGGCTACGAGCAGTACTTC.

The rearrangement uses TRBV7-9 and TRBJ1-5; no firm D call. This CDR3 region has 14 residues. Trimming shortened V by 1 base and J by 4 bases, and 8 bases separated the two germline ends. Germline loops: CDR1 SEHNR, CDR2 FQNEAQ (reference sequence). The CDR3 region has the DNA TGTGCCAGCAGCTTAGTAGGAGCTAATCAGCCCCAGCATTTT. It yields the protein CASSLVGANQPQHF.

This clone was found a few times. V usage is TRBV13 and J usage is TRBJ2-2; the D gene is possibly TRBD1 (6 bases). V was cut by 2 bases and J by 4 bases, with 11 bases left in between. The CDR3 is made up of 15 amino acids. The germline gives CDR1 PRHDT, CDR2 FYEKMQ (reference sequence). In DNA form, the CDR3 reads TGTGCCAGCAGCTTAAAACAGGGTTTCACCGGGGAGCTGTTTTTT. Protein sequence: CASSLKQGFTGELFF. Full variable domain (rest looked up from reference TRBV13 and TRBJ2-2): AAGVIQSPRHLIKEKRETATLKCYPIPRHDTVYWYQQGPGQDPQFLISFYEKMQSDKGSIPDRFSAQQFSDYHSELNMSSLELGDSALYFCASSLKQGFTGELFFGEGSRLTVL.

The genes are TRBV11-2 and TRBJ2-2, with 13 bases fitting TRBD2. There are 18 residues in the CDR3. V gave up 1 base and J gave up 6 bases; unmatched junction bases: 8. Per germline, CDR1 SGHAT and CDR2 FQNNGV. CDR3 coding DNA: TGTGCCAGCAGCTTAGCCCTTAGACTAGCGGGAGGTGCCGGGGAGCTGTTTTTT. Protein: CASSLALRLAGGAGELFF. Full variable domain (remainder filled in from reference TRBV11-2 and TRBJ2-2): EAGVAQSPRYKIIEKRQSVAFWCNPISGHATLYWYQQILGQGPKLLIQFQNNGVVDDSQLPKDRFSAERLKGVDSTLKIQPAKLEDSAVYLCASSLALRLAGGAGELFFGEGSRLTVL.

This sequence joins TRBV10-2 and TRBJ2-7; TRBD1 matches at 7 bases. The CDR3 contains 15 residues. V lost 8 bases to trimming and J lost 4 bases; unmatched junction nucleotides: 14. Germline V CDR1 and CDR2: WSHSY, SAAADI. This CDR3 is CASGVGRGFLYEQYF. The DNA for the CDR3 is TGCGCCAGCGGGGTTGGCAGGGGGTTTTTGTACGAGCAGTACTTC.

This chain connects TRBV28 to TRBJ2-7; maybe TRBD2 (5 bases). The CDR3 has 14 amino acids. The V gene lost 6 bases and the J gene lost 2 bases, with 14 bases spanning the gap. CDR1 and CDR2 (germline): MDHEN, SYDVKM. The CDR3 DNA reads TGTGCCAGCAGCCGTCAAGGGAGCGCCTACGAGCAGTACTTC. Translated, it gives CASSRQGSAYEQYF.

This chain uses TRBV15 with TRBJ2-7; no reliable D call. The CDR3 has 14 amino acids. Trimming pared 0 bases from V and 3 bases from J, leaving 9 bases between. Germline CDR1 LNHNV, CDR2 YYDKDF (reference sequence). The DNA of the CDR3 is TGTGCCACCAGCAGAGATCAGTCATTCTACGAGCAGTACTTC. This codes for CATSRDQSFYEQYF.

V and J are TRBV7-9 and TRBJ1-3; tentatively, D is TRBD1 (6 bases). Trimming took 5 bases from V and 3 from J, leaving 26 bases between them. The CDR3 runs 19 residues. Per germline, CDR1 SEHNR and CDR2 FQNEAQ (reference sequence). CDR3 nucleotides: TGTGCCAGCAGCCAAACGACACTAAAGGGGGGAACAGTTGGAAACACCATATATTTT. It translates to CASSQTTLKGGTVGNTIYF.

This clone was picked up a small number of times. V gene TRBV7-3 combines with J gene TRBJ2-1, with a possible D match to TRBD2 (5 bases). The CDR3 consists of 15 residues. Per the germline V gene, CDR1 is SGHTA and CDR2 is FQGTGA. With 3 bases removed from V and 6 bases from J, the gap between germline ends came to 15 bases. This chain's CDR3 is CASSFVRGRTNEQFF. CDR3 sequence (DNA): TGTGCCAGCAGCTTCGTACGCGGGCGAACCAATGAGCAGTTCTTC.

V gene TRBV27 combines with J gene TRBJ1-2; 7 bases align to TRBD1. Per the germline V gene, CDR1 is MNHEY and CDR2 is SMNVEV (reference sequence). The CDR3 spans 15 residues. The ends lost 5 bases at V and 3 bases at J; junction bases unmatched: 9. CDR3 bases: TGTGCCAGCAGTCCCGAGACAGGGACCTACTATGGCTACACCTTC. It is translated as CASSPETGTYYGYTF.

The rearrangement uses TRBV11-3 and TRBJ2-1; 8 nucleotides line up with TRBD2. The V segment lost 5 bases and the J segment 4 bases; nucleotides outside the gene matches: 10. Germline CDR1 reads SGHNT; CDR2 reads YENEEA. The CDR3 loop spans 16 amino acids. This CDR3 reads CASSGRSGRDYNEQFF. The CDR3 nucleotides read TGTGCCAGCAGCGGACGAAGCGGGAGAGATTACAATGAGCAGTTCTTC.

The chain links TRBV29-1 to TRBJ2-7; D unclear. Looked up from germline, CDR1 is SQVTM and CDR2 is ANQGSEA. V was trimmed by 2 bases and J by 0 bases, leaving 11 bases between them. The CDR3 has 14 amino acids. The CDR3 protein is CSVESPGASYEQYF. The CDR3 DNA reads as TGCAGCGTTGAATCGCCAGGAGCCTCCTACGAGCAGTACTTC.

V is TRBV6-1 and J is TRBJ2-2; D is undetermined. V was pared by 8 bases and J by 3 bases, with 13 bases between. Germline V gene data show CDR1 as MNHNS and CDR2 as SASEGT. The CDR3 extends over 14 amino acids. The CDR3 region has the DNA TGTGCCAGCCCGAATGGGCAGGACACCGGGGAGCTGTTTTTT. Its protein product is CASPNGQDTGELFF.

The chain carries TRBV15 and TRBJ2-7; 10 positions match TRBD2. The V and J ends lost 1 base and 6 bases, in that order; junction bases with no gene match: 6. Germline CDR1 and CDR2: LNHNV and YYDKDF (reference sequence). This CDR3 spans 15 amino acids. CDR3 sequence (DNA): TGTGCCACCAGCAGAGCAATAGCGGGAGGAAGCGAGCAGTACTTC. Its translation: CATSRAIAGGSEQYF.